Many counts were recorded for the clone carrying this T cell receptor (beta chain). These data belong to a study of prognosis after radiotherapy for stage I lung cancer. Genomic DNA was subjected to two-round multiplex PCR for amplification of TCR beta CDR3. Specific primers for each TRBV and TRBJ gene were what first-round PCR used. TCRdb recomputed calls from the multiplex PCR reads with MiXCR, one row per CDR3 protein. The sample yields 13,000 to 15,000 distinct CDR3 sequences, roughly a third seen once. Germline CDR1 DFQATT, CDR2 SNEGSKA (reference sequence). The V and J ends lost 5 bases and 12 bases, in that order; junction bases with no gene match: 9. The CDR3 has 12 residues.

The chain joins TRBV20-1 to TRBJ2-1, with 8 bases fitting TRBD2. Sample: PBMCs, taken before or after stereotactic body radiation therapy (not recorded which). This TCR derives from a donor over 45 with non-small cell lung cancer. CDR3 nucleotide sequence: TGCAGTGCTTCGACTAGCGCTTGGGTGCAGTTCTTC. Translation: CSASTSAWVQFF.